This TCR beta chain was retrieved from a study of blood T cell repertoires in COVID-19. Turning to the study itself: The United States, Italy and Spain provided the acute and convalescent COVID-19 samples.

Germline assignment: CDR1 LGHDT and CDR2 YNNKEL (reference sequence). This CDR3 has 13 amino acids. Trimming cost V 5 bases and J 4 bases; bases outside gene matches: 2. Seattle-derived patients entered the study during active infection and were followed longitudinally. The authors' processing: Reference gene primers were amplified, and this amplification served to estimate nucleated cell counts. The table came from immunoSEQ multiplex PCR; TCRdb's copy has only in-frame clones and leaves some out. The DNA gave D and trimming, while V, J and clone size come from that table. The sample comprises 250,000 to 300,000 clones, 88% of which are singletons, and 10% rests with the top ten. With respect to this clone: Other DNA sequences in this specimen translate into the identical CDR3.

The chain has TRBV3-1 (or the pseudogene TRBV3-2) and TRBJ2-1; 7 bases agree with TRBD2. This clonotype was obtained from a woman in her 70s with COVID-19, enrolled during active disease. Sequencing was carried out using peripheral blood. The CDR3 loop reads CASSRDYYNEQFF. CDR3 sequence (DNA): TGTGCCAGCAGCAGGGACTATTACAATGAGCAGTTCTTC.